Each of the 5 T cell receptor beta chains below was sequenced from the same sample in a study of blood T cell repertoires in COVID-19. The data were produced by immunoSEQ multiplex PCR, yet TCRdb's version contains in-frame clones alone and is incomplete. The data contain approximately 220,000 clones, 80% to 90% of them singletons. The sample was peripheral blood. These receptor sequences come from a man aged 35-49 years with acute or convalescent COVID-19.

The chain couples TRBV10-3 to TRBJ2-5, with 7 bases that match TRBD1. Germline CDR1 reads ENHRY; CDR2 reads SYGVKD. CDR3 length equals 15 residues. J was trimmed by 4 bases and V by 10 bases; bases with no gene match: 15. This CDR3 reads CATNTRDSATETQYF. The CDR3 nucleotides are TGTGCCACTAACACCCGGGACAGCGCCACAGAGACCCAGTACTTC.

The CDR3 reads CASSHTLAGVNGNEQFF. CDR3 sequence (DNA): TGTGCCAGCAGCCATACCCTTGCGGGAGTTAATGGGAATGAGCAGTTCTTC. This chain connects TRBV7-3 to TRBJ2-1; 7 bases match TRBD2. This CDR3 contains 17 residues. V dropped 5 bases and J dropped 7; count of bases not matched to a gene: 17. Germline V gene lookup returns CDR1 SGHTA and CDR2 FQGTGA.

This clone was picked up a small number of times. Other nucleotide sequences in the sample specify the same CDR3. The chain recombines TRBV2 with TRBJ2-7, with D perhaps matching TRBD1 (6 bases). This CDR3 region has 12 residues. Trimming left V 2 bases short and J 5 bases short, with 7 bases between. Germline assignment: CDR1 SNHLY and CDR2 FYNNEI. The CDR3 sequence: CASSETGHEQYF. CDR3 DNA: TGTGCCAGCAGTGAAACAGGGCACGAGCAGTACTTC.

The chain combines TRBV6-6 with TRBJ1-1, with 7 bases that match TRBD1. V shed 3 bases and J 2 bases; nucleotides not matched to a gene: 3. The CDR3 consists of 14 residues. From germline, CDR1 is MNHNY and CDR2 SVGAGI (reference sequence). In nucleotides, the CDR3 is TGTGCCAGCAGTTATAGGGGGCTCAACACTGAAGCTTTCTTT. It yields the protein CASSYRGLNTEAFF.

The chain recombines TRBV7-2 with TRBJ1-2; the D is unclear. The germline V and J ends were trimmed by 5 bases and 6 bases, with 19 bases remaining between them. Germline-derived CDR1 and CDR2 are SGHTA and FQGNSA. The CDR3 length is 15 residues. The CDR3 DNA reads TGTGCCAGCAGCCCTCCCTTGGGAGGGCCCGATGGCTACACCTTC. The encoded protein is CASSPPLGGPDGYTF. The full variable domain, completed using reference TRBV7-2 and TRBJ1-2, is GAGVSQSPSNKVTEKGKDVELRCDPISGHTALYWYRQSLGQGLEFLIYFQGNSAPDKSGLPSDRFSAERTGGSVSTLTIQRTQQEDSAVYLCASSPPLGGPDGYTFGSGTRLTVV.